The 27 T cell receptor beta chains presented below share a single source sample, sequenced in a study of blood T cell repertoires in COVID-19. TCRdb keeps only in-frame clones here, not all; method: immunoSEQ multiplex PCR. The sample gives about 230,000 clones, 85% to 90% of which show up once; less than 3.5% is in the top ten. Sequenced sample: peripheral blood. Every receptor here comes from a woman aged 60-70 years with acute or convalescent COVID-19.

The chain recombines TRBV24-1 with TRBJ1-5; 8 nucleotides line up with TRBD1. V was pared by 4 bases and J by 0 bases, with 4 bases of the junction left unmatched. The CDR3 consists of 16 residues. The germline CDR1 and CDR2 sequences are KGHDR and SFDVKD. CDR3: CATSDPTGDSNQPQHF. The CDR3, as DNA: TGTGCCACCAGTGACCCGACAGGGGATAGCAATCAGCCCCAGCATTTT.

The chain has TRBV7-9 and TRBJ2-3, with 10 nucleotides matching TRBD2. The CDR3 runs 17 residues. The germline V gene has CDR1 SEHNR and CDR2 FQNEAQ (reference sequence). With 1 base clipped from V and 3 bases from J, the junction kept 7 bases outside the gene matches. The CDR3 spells CASSLGLAGVGTDTQYF. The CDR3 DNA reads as TGTGCCAGCAGCTTAGGGCTAGCGGGAGTCGGGACAGATACGCAGTATTTT.

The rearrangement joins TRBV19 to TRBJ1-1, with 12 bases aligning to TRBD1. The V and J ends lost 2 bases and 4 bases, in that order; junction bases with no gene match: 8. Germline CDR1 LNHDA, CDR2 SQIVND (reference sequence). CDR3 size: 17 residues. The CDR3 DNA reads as TGTGCCAGTAGTATAAAGGGACAGGGGGCGTTTGGCACTGAAGCTTTCTTT. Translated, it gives CASSIKGQGAFGTEAFF. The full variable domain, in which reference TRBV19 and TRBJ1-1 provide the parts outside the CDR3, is DGGITQSPKYLFRKEGQNVTLSCEQNLNHDAMYWYRQDPGQGLRLIYYSQIVNDFQKGDIAEGYSVSREKKESFPLTVTSAQKNPTAFYLCASSIKGQGAFGTEAFFGQGTRLTVV.

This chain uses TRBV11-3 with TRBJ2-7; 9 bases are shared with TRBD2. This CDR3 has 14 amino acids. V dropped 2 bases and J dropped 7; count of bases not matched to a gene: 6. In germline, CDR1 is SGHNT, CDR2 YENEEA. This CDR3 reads CASSLTGTSREQYF. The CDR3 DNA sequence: TGTGCCAGCAGCTTAACCGGGACTAGCCGTGAGCAGTACTTC.

The CDR3 loop is CASSFSQQGLETQYF. CDR3 in DNA: TGTGCCAGCAGTTTTTCACAACAGGGGTTAGAGACCCAGTACTTC. V and J are TRBV28 and TRBJ2-5; TRBD1 matches 7 bases. The CDR3 totals 15 residues. CDR1 is MDHEN, CDR2 SYDVKM, per germline. Trimming cost V 3 bases and J 4 bases; bases outside gene matches: 8. Variable domain in full (rest from reference TRBV28 and TRBJ2-5): DVKVTQSSRYLVKRTGEKVFLECVQDMDHENMFWYRQDPGLGLRLIYFSYDVKMKEKGDIPEGYSVSREKKERFSLILESASTNQTSMYLCASSFSQQGLETQYFGPGTRLLVL.

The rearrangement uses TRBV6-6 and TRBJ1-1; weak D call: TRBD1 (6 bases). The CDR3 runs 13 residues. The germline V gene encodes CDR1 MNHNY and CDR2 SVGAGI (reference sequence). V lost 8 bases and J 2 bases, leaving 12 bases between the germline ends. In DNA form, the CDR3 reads TGTGCCAGCTCCGAACAGGGTAACACTGAAGCTTTCTTT. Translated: CASSEQGNTEAFF.

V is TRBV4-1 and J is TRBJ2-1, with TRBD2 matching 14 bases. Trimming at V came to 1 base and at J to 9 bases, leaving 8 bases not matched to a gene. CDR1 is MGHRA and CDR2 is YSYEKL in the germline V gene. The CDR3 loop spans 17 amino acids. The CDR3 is CASSQGLAGGPRPEQFF. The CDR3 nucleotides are TGCGCCAGCAGCCAAGGACTAGCGGGGGGGCCCCGACCTGAGCAGTTCTTC.

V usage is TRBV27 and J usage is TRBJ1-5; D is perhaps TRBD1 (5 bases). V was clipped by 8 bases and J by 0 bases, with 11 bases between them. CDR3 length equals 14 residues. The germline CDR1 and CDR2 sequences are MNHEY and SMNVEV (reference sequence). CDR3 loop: CASRQLYSNQPQHF. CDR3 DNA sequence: TGTGCCAGCCGACAGCTTTATAGCAATCAGCCCCAGCATTTT.

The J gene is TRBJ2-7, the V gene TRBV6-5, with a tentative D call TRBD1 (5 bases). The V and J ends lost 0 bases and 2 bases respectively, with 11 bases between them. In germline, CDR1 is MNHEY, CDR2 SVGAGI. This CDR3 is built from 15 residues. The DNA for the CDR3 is TGTGCCAGCAGTTACTCGAAGGGGAAAGCCTACGAGCAGTACTTC. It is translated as CASSYSKGKAYEQYF.

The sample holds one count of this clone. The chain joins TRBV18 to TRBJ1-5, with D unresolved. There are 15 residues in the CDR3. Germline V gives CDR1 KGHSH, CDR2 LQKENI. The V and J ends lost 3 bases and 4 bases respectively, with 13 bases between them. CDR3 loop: CASSPNREENQPQHF. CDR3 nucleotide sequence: TGTGCCAGCTCACCCAACCGGGAGGAGAATCAGCCCCAGCATTTT.

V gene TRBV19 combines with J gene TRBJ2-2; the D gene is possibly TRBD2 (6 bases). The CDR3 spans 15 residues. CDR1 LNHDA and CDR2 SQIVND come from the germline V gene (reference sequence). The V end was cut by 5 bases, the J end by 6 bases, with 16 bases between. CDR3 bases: TGTGCCAGTAGTTTCGGGAGACAAATCGCCGGGGAGCTGTTTTTT. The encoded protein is CASSFGRQIAGELFF. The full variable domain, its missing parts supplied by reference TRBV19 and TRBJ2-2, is DGGITQSPKYLFRKEGQNVTLSCEQNLNHDAMYWYRQDPGQGLRLIYYSQIVNDFQKGDIAEGYSVSREKKESFPLTVTSAQKNPTAFYLCASSFGRQIAGELFFGEGSRLTVL.

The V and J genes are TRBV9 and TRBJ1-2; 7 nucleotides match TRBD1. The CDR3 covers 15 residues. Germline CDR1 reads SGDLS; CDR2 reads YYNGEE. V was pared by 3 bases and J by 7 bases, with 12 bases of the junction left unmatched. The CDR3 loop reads CASSDPGTVLRGYTF. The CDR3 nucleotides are TGTGCCAGCAGCGACCCCGGGACAGTCCTTCGTGGCTACACCTTC.

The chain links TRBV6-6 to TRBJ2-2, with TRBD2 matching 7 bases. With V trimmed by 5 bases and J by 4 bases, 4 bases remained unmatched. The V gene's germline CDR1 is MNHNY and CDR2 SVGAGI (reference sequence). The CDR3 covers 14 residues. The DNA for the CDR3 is TGTGCCAGCAGTGGCACGGGGGGCACCGGGGAGCTGTTTTTT. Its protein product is CASSGTGGTGELFF.

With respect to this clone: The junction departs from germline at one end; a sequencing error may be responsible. The CDR3 reads CASGTGGLNEQFF. CDR3 DNA: TGCGCCAGCGGGACAGGGGGGCTGAATGAGCAGTTCTTC. The rearrangement uses TRBV3-1 (or the pseudogene TRBV3-2) and TRBJ2-1; 11 positions agree with TRBD1. The CDR3 spans 13 residues. Germline lookup yields CDR1 LGHDT and CDR2 YNNKEL (reference sequence).

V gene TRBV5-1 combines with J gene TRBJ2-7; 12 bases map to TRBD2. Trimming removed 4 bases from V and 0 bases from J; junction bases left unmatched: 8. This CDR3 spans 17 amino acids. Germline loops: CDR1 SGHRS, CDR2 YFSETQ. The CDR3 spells CASSIGTSGFASYEQYF. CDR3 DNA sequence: TGCGCCAGCAGCATAGGGACTAGCGGGTTTGCCTCCTACGAGCAGTACTTC.

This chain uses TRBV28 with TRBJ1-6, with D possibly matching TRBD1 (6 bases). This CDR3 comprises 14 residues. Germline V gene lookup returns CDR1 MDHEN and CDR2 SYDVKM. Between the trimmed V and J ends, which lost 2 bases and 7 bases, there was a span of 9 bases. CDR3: CASSLGQPNSPLHF. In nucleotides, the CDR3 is TGTGCCAGCAGTTTAGGACAGCCCAATTCACCCCTCCACTTT.

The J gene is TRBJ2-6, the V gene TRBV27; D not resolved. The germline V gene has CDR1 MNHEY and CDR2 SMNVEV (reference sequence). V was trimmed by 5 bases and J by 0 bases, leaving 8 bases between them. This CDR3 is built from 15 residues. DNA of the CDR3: TGTGCCAGCAGTCCCCATAGCTCTGGGGCCAACGTCCTGACTTTC. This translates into CASSPHSSGANVLTF. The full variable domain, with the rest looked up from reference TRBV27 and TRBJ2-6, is EAQVTQNPRYLITVTGKKLTVTCSQNMNHEYMSWYRQDPGLGLRQIYYSMNVEVTDKGDVPEGYKVSRKEKRNFPLILESPSPNQTSLYFCASSPHSSGANVLTFGAGSRLTVL.

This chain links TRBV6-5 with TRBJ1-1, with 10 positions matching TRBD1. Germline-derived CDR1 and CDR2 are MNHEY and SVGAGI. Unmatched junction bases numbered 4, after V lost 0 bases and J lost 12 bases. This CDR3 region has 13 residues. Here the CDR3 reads CASSYSTGQGSFF. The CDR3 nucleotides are TGTGCCAGCAGTTACTCGACGGGACAGGGGTCTTTCTTT.

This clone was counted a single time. The CDR3 sequence is CAWSVWGAGELFF. CDR3 nucleotides: TGTGCCTGGAGCGTCTGGGGGGCCGGGGAGCTGTTTTTT. The V call is TRBV30, the J call TRBJ2-2; weak D call: TRBD2 (6 bases). Germline CDR1 is GTSNPN and CDR2 is SVGIG (reference sequence). The CDR3 runs to 13 residues. V gave up 3 bases and J gave up 6 bases, with 11 bases separating them.

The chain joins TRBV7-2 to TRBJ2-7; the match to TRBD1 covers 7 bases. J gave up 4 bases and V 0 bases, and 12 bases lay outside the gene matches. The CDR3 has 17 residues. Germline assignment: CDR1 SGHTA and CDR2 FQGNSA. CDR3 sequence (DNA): TGTGCCAGCAGCTTAGCGAGTACAGGGGATGGGTCTTACGAGCAGTACTTC. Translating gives CASSLASTGDGSYEQYF.

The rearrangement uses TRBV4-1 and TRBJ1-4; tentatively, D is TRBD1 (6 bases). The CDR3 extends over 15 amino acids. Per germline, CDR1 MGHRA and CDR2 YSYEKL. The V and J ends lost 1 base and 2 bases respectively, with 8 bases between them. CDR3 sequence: CASSQGQATNEKLFF. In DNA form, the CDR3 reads TGCGCCAGCAGCCAAGGACAGGCGACTAATGAAAAACTGTTTTTT.

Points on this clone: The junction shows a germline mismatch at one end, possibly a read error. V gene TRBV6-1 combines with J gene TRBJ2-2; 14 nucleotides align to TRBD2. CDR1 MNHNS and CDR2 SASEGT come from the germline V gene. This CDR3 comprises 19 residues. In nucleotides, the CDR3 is TGTGCCAGCCGTGAGTCGGGACTAGCGGGAGTAGGCAACACCGGGGAGCTGTTTTTT. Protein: CASRESGLAGVGNTGELFF.

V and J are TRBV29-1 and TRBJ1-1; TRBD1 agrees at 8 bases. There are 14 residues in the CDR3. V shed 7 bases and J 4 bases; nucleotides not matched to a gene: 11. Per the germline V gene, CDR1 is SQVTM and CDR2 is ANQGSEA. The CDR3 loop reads CSGRMTGAGTEAFF. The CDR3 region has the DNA TGCAGCGGACGTATGACAGGGGCGGGCACTGAAGCTTTCTTT.

This CDR3 is CASSPQGGNTEAFF. The CDR3 DNA is TGTGCCAGCAGCCCACAGGGGGGGAACACTGAAGCTTTCTTT. The genes are TRBV3-1 (or the pseudogene TRBV3-2) and TRBJ1-1, with TRBD1 matching over 8 bases. V was clipped by 4 bases and J by 1 base; unmatched bases: 2. CDR1 is LGHDT, CDR2 YNNKEL, per germline (reference sequence). The length of the CDR3 is 14 residues.

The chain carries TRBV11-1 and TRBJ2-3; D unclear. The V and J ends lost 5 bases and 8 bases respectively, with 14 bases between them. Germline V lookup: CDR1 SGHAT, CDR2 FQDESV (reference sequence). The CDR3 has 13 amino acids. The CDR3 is CASSPFGASTQYF. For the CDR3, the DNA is TGTGCCAGCAGCCCCTTTGGTGCCAGTACGCAGTATTTT.

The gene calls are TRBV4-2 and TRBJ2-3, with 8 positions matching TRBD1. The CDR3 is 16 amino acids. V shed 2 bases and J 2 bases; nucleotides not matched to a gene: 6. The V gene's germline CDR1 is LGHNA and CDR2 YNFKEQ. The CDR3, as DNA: TGTGCCAGCAGCCAACTAGGACAGGGATTCACAGATACGCAGTATTTT. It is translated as CASSQLGQGFTDTQYF.

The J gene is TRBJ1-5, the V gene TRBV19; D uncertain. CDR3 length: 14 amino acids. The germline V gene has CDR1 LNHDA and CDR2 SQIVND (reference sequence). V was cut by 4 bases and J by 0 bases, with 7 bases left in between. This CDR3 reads CASSTRYSNQPQHF. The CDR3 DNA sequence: TGTGCCAGTAGTACGCGGTATAGCAATCAGCCCCAGCATTTT. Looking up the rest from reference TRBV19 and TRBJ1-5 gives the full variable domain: DGGITQSPKYLFRKEGQNVTLSCEQNLNHDAMYWYRQDPGQGLRLIYYSQIVNDFQKGDIAEGYSVSREKKESFPLTVTSAQKNPTAFYLCASSTRYSNQPQHFGDGTRLSIL.